Presented here are 17 T cell receptor beta chains from one specimen sequenced in a study of post-analysis software for immune sequencing data. Broader study findings: The five TRBV segments detected at higher frequency in patients than in controls included TRBV5-6, TRBV5-1 and TRBV20-1.

Unique-molecular-identifier-tagged TCR beta cDNA libraries were used. From the PCR reads, TCRdb called clonotypes with MiXCR, one entry per CDR3 protein. The sample consists of fewer than 850,000 distinct CDR3 sequences, 40% to 55% of them appearing once. No antigens are known for them. Sample: blood. The source of these receptors is a girl aged 10 to 17 with multiple sclerosis.

The J gene is TRBJ2-3, the V gene TRBV28; 8 positions agree with TRBD2. The trim removed 1 base at V and 2 bases at J, leaving 5 bases unmatched. Germline-derived CDR1 and CDR2 are MDHEN and SYDVKM. The CDR3 is 16 amino acids. CDR3 residues: CASSLLTGGVTDTQYF. The CDR3 region has the DNA TGTGCCAGCAGTTTATTGACGGGAGGGGTCACAGATACGCAGTATTTT.

The count of this clonotype is one. The chain carries TRBV12-3 or TRBV12-4 and TRBJ2-3; D gene ambiguous. The ends were cut back, 0 bases at V and 2 bases at J, with 9 bases in the middle. The CDR3 runs to 15 residues. The CDR3 nucleotides are TGTGCCAGCAGTTTAGCGAAGCTTTCCACAGATACGCAGTATTTT. Translated: CASSLAKLSTDTQYF.

This chain links TRBV10-3 with TRBJ2-7, with D perhaps matching TRBD2 (5 bases). The V and J ends lost 0 bases and 2 bases respectively, with 14 bases between them. Germline loops: CDR1 ENHRY, CDR2 SYGVKD. The CDR3 extends over 16 amino acids. In DNA, the CDR3 is TGTGCCATCAGTGAGTCGGGGAAGGACTTAACCTACGAGCAGTACTTC. Its protein product is CAISESGKDLTYEQYF.

This clonotype was seen only a few times. The V gene is TRBV7-6, the J gene TRBJ2-5, with 9 bases matching TRBD2. This CDR3 is 15 amino acids long. Germline CDR1 SGHVS, CDR2 FNYEAQ. Trimming cost V 1 base and J 4 bases; bases outside gene matches: 4. The CDR3 DNA reads TGTGCCAGCAGCTTAGGGCTAGCGGGGCCAGAGACCCAGTACTTC. It codes for CASSLGLAGPETQYF.

The J gene is TRBJ2-1, the V gene TRBV20-1; 8 nucleotides agree with TRBD2. J lost 9 bases, V lost 6 bases, and 16 bases had no gene match. Germline-derived CDR1 and CDR2 are DFQATT and SNEGSKA (reference sequence). This CDR3 is 15 amino acids long. This CDR3 reads CSAQNLAGIGGEQFF. Here the CDR3 DNA reads TGCAGTGCCCAGAATTTAGCGGGAATAGGCGGTGAGCAGTTCTTC.

The V gene is TRBV29-1, the J gene TRBJ2-1, with 7 bases that match TRBD2. The CDR3 length is 14 residues. J gave up 4 bases and V 5 bases, and 8 bases lay outside the gene matches. Germline CDR1 SQVTM, CDR2 ANQGSEA. CDR3: CSVLREVGYNEQFF. The CDR3 DNA reads TGCAGCGTTCTCCGGGAGGTCGGGTACAATGAGCAGTTCTTC.

The V gene is TRBV20-1, the J gene TRBJ1-2; possible D gene TRBD1, 5 bases. This CDR3 region has 16 residues. In germline, CDR1 is DFQATT, CDR2 SNEGSKA (reference sequence). V was shortened by 3 bases and J by 4 bases, with 21 bases between the two germline ends. The CDR3 region has the DNA TGCAGTGCTAGTCCCGTCGATGGACGGGGGGTCTATGGCTACACCTTC. The encoded protein is CSASPVDGRGVYGYTF.

In this sample, this clonotype turned up a few times. The chain joins TRBV7-9 to TRBJ2-3, with 12 bases matching TRBD2. CDR3 length: 17 amino acids. V lost 1 base, J lost 3 bases, and 5 bases stayed unmatched. The V gene's germline CDR1 is SEHNR and CDR2 FQNEAQ (reference sequence). CDR3 sequence: CASSLDRLAGETDTQYF. CDR3 in DNA: TGTGCCAGCAGCTTAGACCGACTAGCGGGAGAGACAGATACGCAGTATTTT.

The rearrangement links TRBV6-6 to TRBJ2-7, with 7 bases that match TRBD1. The CDR3 is made up of 14 amino acids. In germline, CDR1 is MNHNY, CDR2 SVGAGI (reference sequence). The junction had 6 bases not matched to a gene; V was cut back by 7 bases and J by 0 bases. For the CDR3, the DNA is TGTGCCAGCACCCAGGGACAGCTCTCCTACGAGCAGTACTTC. This gives the protein CASTQGQLSYEQYF.

This clonotype was detected only once. V usage is TRBV10-3 and J usage is TRBJ2-7, with TRBD1 identical over 7 bases. Germline CDR1 and CDR2: ENHRY and SYGVKD. The CDR3 consists of 15 residues. Trimming at V came to 3 bases and at J to 0 bases, leaving 5 bases not matched to a gene. CDR3 coding DNA: TGTGCCATCAGTGACACAGGGGACAGCTCCTACGAGCAGTACTTC. Its protein is CAISDTGDSSYEQYF.

V usage is TRBV7-3 and J usage is TRBJ1-1; a possible D gene is TRBD1 (5 bases). The CDR3 runs 13 residues. Germline CDR1 is SGHTA and CDR2 is FQGTGA. Trimming took off 3 bases at V and 7 bases at J, with 12 bases between the two ends. This CDR3 reads CASSFGGVNEAFF. CDR3 sequence (DNA): TGTGCCAGCAGCTTCGGGGGGGTCAATGAAGCTTTCTTT.

This sequence joins TRBV7-9 and TRBJ2-7, with D perhaps assigned TRBD1 or TRBD2 (5 bases each). Between the trimmed V and J ends, which lost 9 bases and 1 base, there was a span of 19 bases. From germline, CDR1 is SEHNR and CDR2 FQNEAQ (reference sequence). This CDR3 comprises 15 residues. The CDR3 region is CASTSRGHASYEQYF. CDR3 DNA sequence: TGTGCCAGTACCTCGAGGGGTCACGCATCCTACGAGCAGTACTTC.

This clonotype occurred a few times. The J gene is TRBJ2-1, the V gene TRBV5-1; 13 bases are a match to TRBD2. J was trimmed by 3 bases and V by 3 bases; bases with no gene match: 9. CDR1 is SGHRS, CDR2 YFSETQ, per germline. The CDR3 length is 18 residues. CDR3 region: CASSSPGLAGSYYNEQFF. Here the CDR3 DNA reads TGCGCCAGCAGCTCCCCGGGACTAGCGGGGAGTTACTACAATGAGCAGTTCTTC.

There are a few counts of this clonotype. The rearrangement uses TRBV12-3 or TRBV12-4 and TRBJ2-1; D perhaps matches TRBD2 (5 bases). Trimming removed 4 bases from V and 2 bases from J, with 12 bases in between. This CDR3 contains 15 residues. DNA of the CDR3: TGTGCCAGCAGTTCCCCCGGGAAGGCCTACAATGAGCAGTTCTTC. It is translated as CASSSPGKAYNEQFF.

This clonotype has just a few counts. The genes are TRBV15 and TRBJ1-4; weak D call: TRBD1 (6 bases). Germline CDR1 is LNHNV and CDR2 is YYDKDF (reference sequence). This CDR3 comprises 17 residues. V was pared by 5 bases and J by 0 bases, with 16 bases between. CDR3 sequence reads: CATSRPMEGATNEKLFF. CDR3 bases: TGTGCCACCAGCCGCCCGATGGAGGGGGCAACTAATGAAAAACTGTTTTTT. The full variable domain, in which reference TRBV15 and TRBJ1-4 provide the parts outside the CDR3, is DAMVIQNPRYQVTQFGKPVTLSCSQTLNHNVMYWYQQKSSQAPKLLFHYYDKDFNNEADTPDNFQSRRPNTSFCFLDIRSPGLGDTAMYLCATSRPMEGATNEKLFFGSGTQLSVL.

This CDR3 is CASDRDRGYEQYF. The CDR3 nucleotides read TGTGCCAGCGACCGGGACAGGGGTTACGAGCAGTACTTC. The chain combines TRBV2 with TRBJ2-7; the match to TRBD1 covers 10 bases. Germline values: CDR1 SNHLY, CDR2 FYNNEI. Losses at the gene ends were 8 bases for V and 4 bases for J; bases not matched to a gene: 5. The CDR3 extends over 13 amino acids.

In its sample, this clonotype was seen a few times. The V gene is TRBV12-3 or TRBV12-4, the J gene TRBJ1-2; 8 bases match TRBD1. V shed 5 bases, J shed 4 bases, and the junction held 6 bases outside the gene matches. The CDR3 sequence is 14 residues long. CDR3 residues: CASSPQGAGYGYTF. CDR3 DNA sequence: TGTGCCAGCAGTCCCCAGGGGGCTGGCTATGGCTACACCTTC.